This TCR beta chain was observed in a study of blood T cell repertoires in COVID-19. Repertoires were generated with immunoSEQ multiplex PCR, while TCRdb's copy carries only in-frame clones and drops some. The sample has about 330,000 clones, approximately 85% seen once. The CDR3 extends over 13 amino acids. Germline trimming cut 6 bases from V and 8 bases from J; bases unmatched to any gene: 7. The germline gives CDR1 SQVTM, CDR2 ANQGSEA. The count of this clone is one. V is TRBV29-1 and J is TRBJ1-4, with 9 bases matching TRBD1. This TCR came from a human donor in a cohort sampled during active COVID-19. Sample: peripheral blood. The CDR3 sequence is CSVPGTGGEKLFF. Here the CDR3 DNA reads TGCAGCGTCCCCGGTACAGGGGGCGAAAAACTGTTTTTT.